The clone carrying this TCR beta chain came up a few times. The antigen remains unidentified. TCR cDNA, made by 5'RACE template switching, carried an added universal primer site and UMIs. Each CDR3 protein is one row after TCRdb ran MiXCR on the 5' RACE reads. The sample holds about 140,000 distinct CDR3 sequences, 6.6% seen once. These data are taken from a study of T cells after yellow fever vaccination. Findings and limits, study-wide: FACS-sorted repertoires could harbor abundant contaminating bulk-population clonotypes.

V lost 2 bases to trimming and J lost 7 bases; unmatched junction nucleotides: 10. The germline CDR1 and CDR2 sequences are MNHEY and SVGEGT. The CDR3 loop spans 17 amino acids. The chain uses TRBV6-2 or TRBV6-3 and TRBJ1-5; 11 bases map to TRBD1. The sequence came from a man younger than 45 who received the YFV17D yellow fever vaccine. The specimen was CD4+ T cells sorted from PBMCs, collected 10 days after the yellow fever booster vaccination. CDR3 in amino acids: CASSYEPGQGGDQPQHF. DNA of the CDR3: TGTGCCAGCAGTTACGAGCCGGGACAGGGGGGAGACCAGCCCCAGCATTTT.